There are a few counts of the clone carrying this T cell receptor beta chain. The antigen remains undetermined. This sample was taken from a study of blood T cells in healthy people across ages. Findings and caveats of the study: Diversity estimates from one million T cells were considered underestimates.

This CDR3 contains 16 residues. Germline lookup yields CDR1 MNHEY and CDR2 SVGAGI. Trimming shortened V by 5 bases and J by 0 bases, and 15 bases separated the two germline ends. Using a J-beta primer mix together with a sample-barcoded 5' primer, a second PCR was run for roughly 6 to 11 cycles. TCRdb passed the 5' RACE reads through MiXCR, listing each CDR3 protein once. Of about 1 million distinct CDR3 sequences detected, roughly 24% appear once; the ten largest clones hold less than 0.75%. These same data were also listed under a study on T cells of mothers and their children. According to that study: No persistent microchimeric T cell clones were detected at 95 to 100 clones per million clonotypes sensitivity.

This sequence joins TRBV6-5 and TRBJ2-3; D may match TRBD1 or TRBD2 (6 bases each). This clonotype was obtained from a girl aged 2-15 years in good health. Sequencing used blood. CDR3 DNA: TGTGCCAGCAGTCATCAAACAGGGACTAGCACAGATACGCAGTATTTT. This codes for CASSHQTGTSTDTQYF.